A selection of T cell receptor beta chains follows, all from one sample in a study of cytomegalovirus exposure and HLA in healthy donors. The repertoire was sequenced with immunoSEQ multiplex PCR; TCRdb's copy has only in-frame clones and lacks some. The data show 180,000 or so clones, roughly 81% seen once. Material for sequencing was PBMCs. The receptors derive from a woman in her late teens or twenties in good health and CMV-seropositive. CDR3s include the opening cysteine and the closing phenylalanine or tryptophan. A D gene is named only where the DNA matches it firmly. Clone size is not always given. Where it is, it says once, few, many or a class for expanded clones.

TRBV5-6	-	TRBJ2-5	TRBD1	CASSLGDREETQYF	TGTGCCAGCAGCTTGGGGGACAGGGAAGAGACCCAGTACTTC
TRBV5-6	-	TRBJ1-6	-	CASSPTHNSPLHF	TGTGCCAGCAGCCCGACACATAATTCACCCCTCCACTTT
TRBV28	few	TRBJ1-2	TRBD1	CASSLVRGQNYGYTF	TGTGCCAGCAGTTTAGTCCGGGGACAGAACTATGGCTACACCTTC
TRBV6-5	-	TRBJ1-2	-	CASSYSADPGVNGYTF	TGTGCCAGCAGTTACTCAGCCGACCCAGGGGTCAATGGCTACACCTTC
TRBV6-5	-	TRBJ2-7	-	CAGSRGTYGQYF	TGTGCCGGCAGTAGGGGGACCTACGGGCAGTACTTC
TRBV19	-	TRBJ1-2	TRBD1	CASNTGVWGYTF	TGTGCCAGCAACACAGGGGTGTGGGGCTACACCTTC
TRBV9	-	TRBJ1-1	TRBD1	CASSRGQGAQTEAFF	TGTGCCAGCAGCCGGGGACAGGGGGCGCAGACTGAAGCTTTCTTT
TRBV13	-	TRBJ1-4	-	CASSLVLGGSNEKLFF	TGTGCCAGCAGCTTAGTTCTTGGAGGGTCTAATGAAAAACTGTTTTTT
TRBV6-6	few	TRBJ2-7	TRBD1	CASSYPGQGARYEQYF	TGTGCCAGCAGTTACCCGGGACAGGGGGCGCGTTACGAGCAGTACTTC
TRBV29-1	-	TRBJ2-5	TRBD1	CSAGRGQGGETQYF	TGCAGCGCTGGGCGGGGACAGGGAGGAGAGACCCAGTACTTC
TRBV5-1	-	TRBJ2-7	TRBD1	CASTDSNGTGVRYEQYF	TGCGCCAGTACAGACAGCAACGGGACAGGGGTCCGATACGAGCAGTACTTC
TRBV5-6	-	TRBJ2-1	-	CASSLKGGAYNEQFF	TGTGCCAGCAGCTTGAAAGGGGGTGCCTACAATGAGCAGTTCTTC
TRBV6-5	-	TRBJ2-7	TRBD1	CASSPDRGRGEQYF	TGTGCCAGCAGCCCCGACAGGGGCCGGGGGGAGCAGTACTTC
TRBV7-8	-	TRBJ2-7	-	CASSLVRDSYEQYF	TGTGCCAGCAGCTTAGTAAGAGACAGTTACGAGCAGTACTTC
TRBV4-2	-	TRBJ2-2	-	CASSQDRAVGGWTTGELFF	TGTGCCAGCAGCCAAGATAGAGCGGTTGGCGGGTGGACCACCGGGGAGCTGTTTTTT
TRBV7-2	-	TRBJ2-5	TRBD1	CASSSLTGLVGETQYF	TGTGCCAGCAGCTCTCTGACAGGGTTGGTGGGAGAGACCCAGTACTTC
TRBV4-2	few	TRBJ2-1	-	CASSQRTSSGNNEQFF	TGTGCCAGCAGCCAAAGAACTAGCAGTGGAAACAATGAGCAGTTCTTC
TRBV19	-	TRBJ2-7	-	CASSIGGQYAYEQYF	TGTGCCAGTAGTATAGGCGGACAGTACGCCTACGAGCAGTACTTC
TRBV6-5	-	TRBJ1-4	-	CASKSRRSNEKLFF	TGTGCCAGCAAATCGCGGAGAAGTAATGAAAAACTGTTTTTT
TRBV2	once	TRBJ2-5	TRBD2	CASSESSGEQETQYF	TGTGCCAGCAGTGAATCTAGCGGGGAGCAAGAGACCCAGTACTTC
TRBV4-1	-	TRBJ2-2	TRBD1	CASSQTGQGNTGELFF	TGCGCCAGCAGCCAGACGGGACAGGGTAACACCGGGGAGCTGTTTTTT
TRBV5-1	once	TRBJ2-3	-	CASSFGGPSTDTQYF	TGCGCCAGCAGCTTCGGGGGGCCAAGCACAGATACGCAGTATTTT
TRBV29-1	-	TRBJ1-2	-	CSVVGTYGYTF	TGCAGCGTTGTTGGCACCTATGGCTACACCTTC
TRBV5-4	few	TRBJ2-1	TRBD1	CASSPQGAYNEQFF	TGTGCCAGCAGCCCACAGGGGGCCTACAATGAGCAGTTCTTC
TRBV25-1	-	TRBJ1-2	TRBD1	CASSEYYGQGLVIGYTF	TGTGCCAGCAGTGAATATTATGGACAGGGGCTTGTAATCGGCTACACCTTC
TRBV6-6	-	TRBJ1-4	-	CASGLSLGSEEKLFF	TGTGCCAGCGGACTCTCATTAGGTAGCGAGGAAAAACTGTTTTTT
TRBV10-3	-	TRBJ1-5	-	CAIHGQINQPQHF	TGTGCCATTCACGGACAGATCAATCAGCCCCAGCATTTT
TRBV2	few	TRBJ1-6	-	CASLVGVPYNSPLHF	TGTGCCAGCCTAGTAGGGGTTCCCTATAATTCACCCCTCCACTTT
TRBV19	-	TRBJ1-4	TRBD1	CASSMVRGTVISPGKLFF	TGTGCCAGTAGTATGGTAAGGGGGACAGTCATCTCTCCGGGGAAACTGTTTTTT
TRBV11-2	-	TRBJ2-1	-	CASVSRGAYEQFF	TGTGCCAGCGTGAGCAGGGGGGCCTATGAGCAGTTCTTC
TRBV28	-	TRBJ2-7	TRBD1	CASIPTGGWEQYF	TGTGCCAGCATCCCGACAGGGGGCTGGGAGCAGTACTTC
TRBV10-3	-	TRBJ2-6	-	CAISVELSGANVLTF	TGTGCCATCAGTGTAGAGTTATCTGGGGCCAACGTCCTGACTTTC
TRBV27	-	TRBJ2-3	TRBD2	CASSLGPLAGGSSTDTQYF	TGTGCCAGCAGTTTAGGGCCCCTAGCGGGGGGTTCTAGCACAGATACGCAGTATTTT
TRBV5-6	-	TRBJ2-7	TRBD1	CASSLRQGGRNEQYF	TGTGCCAGCAGCTTACGACAGGGGGGTAGGAACGAGCAGTACTTC
TRBV21-1	-	TRBJ1-1	-	CASSKVQNQDTEAFF	TGTGCCAGCAGCAAAGTACAGAACCAGGACACTGAAGCTTTCTTT
TRBV11-3	-	TRBJ2-2	TRBD2	CASSTGLAGMDGELFF	TGTGCCAGCAGCACGGGACTAGCGGGGATGGACGGGGAGCTGTTTTTT
TRBV10-2	once	TRBJ2-4	-	CASRSQGRLAKNIQYF	TGCGCCAGCAGGTCTCAGGGGCGCCTAGCCAAAAACATTCAGTACTTC
TRBV13	few	TRBJ1-2	TRBD1	CASSLAGTVGYTF	TGTGCCAGCAGCTTAGCCGGGACAGTTGGCTACACCTTC
TRBV9	-	TRBJ2-2	-	CASSVRVDSTGELFF	TGTGCCAGCAGCGTAAGGGTAGACAGCACCGGGGAGCTGTTTTTT
TRBV5-1	-	TRBJ1-2	-	CASSPRANYGYTF	TGCGCCAGCAGTCCCAGGGCAAACTATGGCTACACCTTC
TRBV19	-	TRBJ2-3	TRBD2	CASSMRGAPQYF	TGTGCCAGTAGTATGCGGGGGGCCCCCCAGTATTTT
TRBV30	-	TRBJ1-4	TRBD1	CAWSVGTGGEKLFF	TGTGCCTGGAGTGTGGGGACAGGGGGTGAAAAACTGTTTTTT